One T cell receptor (beta chain) is described in this entry. Its antigen is unidentified. Germline CDR1 reads MDHEN; CDR2 reads SYDVKM. Trimming took off 5 bases at V and 6 bases at J, with 11 bases between the two ends. The length of the CDR3 is 13 residues. The sample comes from a study of cytomegalovirus exposure and HLA in healthy donors. Study-level information: There were 85 million or so unique TCRs (from HLA-typed donors) in an early data release. Study-level points and caveats: Common viral pathogens seemed to be connected with several of the most significant clusters, according to a later analysis.

Primers: 60 Vbeta forward and 13 Jbeta reverse. The table came from immunoSEQ multiplex PCR; TCRdb's copy has only in-frame clones and leaves some out. This table holds approximately 52,000 clones, 75% to 80% found once. V is TRBV28 and J is TRBJ2-1; D uncertain. Material: PBMCs. The clonotype comes from a female donor in good health and CMV-seronegative. CDR3 in DNA: TGTGCCAGCAGTCCCCCGTTCGTCAATGAGCAGTTCTTC. The encoded protein is CASSPPFVNEQFF. Looking up the rest from reference TRBV28 and TRBJ2-1 gives the full variable domain: DVKVTQSSRYLVKRTGEKVFLECVQDMDHENMFWYRQDPGLGLRLIYFSYDVKMKEKGDIPEGYSVSREKKERFSLILESASTNQTSMYLCASSPPFVNEQFFGPGTRLTVL.